The rows below give T cell receptor beta chains drawn from one sample of a study of blood T cell repertoires in COVID-19. The method was immunoSEQ multiplex PCR; TCRdb's version includes in-frame clones alone and lacks a portion of them. Among hundreds of thousands of clones listed, 75% to 90% were seen once. What was sequenced was peripheral blood. The receptors come from a woman in her fifties or sixties who had recovered from COVID-19. CDR3s include the opening cysteine and the closing phenylalanine or tryptophan. The order of the fields is D gene, V gene, clone size, J gene, CDR3 DNA, CDR3 protein. The D gene is left open where the match is weak. The size field is filled for only some rows; it gives once, few, many or a size class.

d_call: TRBD2; v_call: TRBV9; clone_size: -; j_call: TRBJ2-3; cdr3_nt: TGTGCCAGCAGCGTAGGGCTAGCGGCAGAGACGCAGTATTTT; cdr3_aa: CASSVGLAAETQYF
d_call: -; v_call: TRBV7-2; clone_size: once; j_call: TRBJ1-2; cdr3_nt: TGTGCCAGCAGCCCCTCCCGTCGGGAACTTACTAACTATGGCTACACCTTC; cdr3_aa: CASSPSRRELTNYGYTF
d_call: -; v_call: TRBV2; clone_size: -; j_call: TRBJ2-3; cdr3_nt: TGTGCCAGCAGTGGACAGTCAGATACGCAGTATTTT; cdr3_aa: CASSGQSDTQYF
d_call: TRBD2; v_call: TRBV5-1; clone_size: -; j_call: TRBJ2-1; cdr3_nt: TGCGCCAGCAGCTTGGCTAGCGGGGGCAGCAAGCAGTTCTTC; cdr3_aa: CASSLASGGSKQFF
d_call: -; v_call: TRBV28; clone_size: -; j_call: TRBJ1-5; cdr3_nt: TGTGCCAGCAGTTGGACAGGCAATCAGCCCCAGCATTTT; cdr3_aa: CASSWTGNQPQHF
d_call: -; v_call: TRBV7-2; clone_size: -; j_call: TRBJ1-5; cdr3_nt: TGTGCCAGCAGCTTAGTGCCGGGGGGGAGTCAGCCCCAGCATTTT; cdr3_aa: CASSLVPGGSQPQHF
d_call: -; v_call: TRBV5-6; clone_size: -; j_call: TRBJ1-4; cdr3_nt: TGTGCCAGCAGCTTGGCCCTCAATGAAAAACTGTTTTTT; cdr3_aa: CASSLALNEKLFF
d_call: TRBD2; v_call: TRBV10-1; clone_size: -; j_call: TRBJ2-7; cdr3_nt: TGCGCCAGCAGTGAGTGGGGACTAGCGGGAGTCTGGGAGCAGTACTTC; cdr3_aa: CASSEWGLAGVWEQYF
d_call: -; v_call: TRBV7-8; clone_size: -; j_call: TRBJ2-3; cdr3_nt: TGTGCCAGCAGCCGAGGCACTAGCACAGATACGCAGTATTTT; cdr3_aa: CASSRGTSTDTQYF
d_call: -; v_call: TRBV7-2; clone_size: -; j_call: TRBJ1-3; cdr3_nt: TGTGCCAGCAGCCCTTCTCTTGGAAACACCATATATTTT; cdr3_aa: CASSPSLGNTIYF
d_call: TRBD2; v_call: TRBV9; clone_size: -; j_call: TRBJ2-7; cdr3_nt: TGTGCCAGCAGCGTAGAAGGCGTCGGCGGGGGCTACGAGCAGTACTTC; cdr3_aa: CASSVEGVGGGYEQYF
d_call: TRBD1; v_call: TRBV5-1; clone_size: -; j_call: TRBJ1-1; cdr3_nt: TGCGCCAGCAGCTTCCTGACAGGGGGGTTGAACACTGAAGCTTTCTTT; cdr3_aa: CASSFLTGGLNTEAFF
d_call: TRBD1; v_call: TRBV11-1; clone_size: -; j_call: TRBJ2-7; cdr3_nt: TGTGCCAGCAGCCCAGGGACAGGGGGCAACGAGCAGTACTTC; cdr3_aa: CASSPGTGGNEQYF
d_call: TRBD1; v_call: TRBV27; clone_size: -; j_call: TRBJ2-1; cdr3_nt: TGTGCCAGCAGTGACCGACAGGGTCCCCACAATGAGCAGTTCTTC; cdr3_aa: CASSDRQGPHNEQFF
d_call: -; v_call: TRBV7-9; clone_size: -; j_call: TRBJ1-5; cdr3_nt: TGTGCCAGCAGCCCCGGGGGTAATCAGCCCCAGCATTTT; cdr3_aa: CASSPGGNQPQHF
d_call: -; v_call: TRBV15; clone_size: once; j_call: TRBJ2-7; cdr3_nt: TGTGCCACCAGCAGGGGCGGGCCGGCCAAGGCCTACGAGCAGTACTTC; cdr3_aa: CATSRGGPAKAYEQYF